This T cell receptor (beta chain) was observed in a study of T cell responses to AZD1222 COVID-19 vaccine. Trimming took off 4 bases at V and 4 bases at J, with 10 bases between the two ends. Germline V CDR1 and CDR2: LGHDT, YNNKEL (reference sequence). This CDR3 contains 13 residues. Profiled with immunoSEQ multiplex PCR; TCRdb holds only in-frame clones, not every one. The sample has some 150,000 clones, about 90% seen once. The genes are TRBV3-1 (or the pseudogene TRBV3-2) and TRBJ1-1; possibly TRBD1 for D (6 bases). The receptor comes from an adult in good health. The sample here was peripheral blood, taken on day 0 of AZD1222 vaccination. The CDR3 DNA reads as TGTGCCAGCAGCCCAACAGGGACCACTGAAGCTTTCTTT. Amino acid sequence: CASSPTGTTEAFF.